This TCR beta chain was recovered during a study of a mutant IDH1 vaccine in newly diagnosed glioma. Across the whole study: Patients arrived already treated with radiotherapy, temozolomide, or both, most having had both.

On this clone itself: No antigen is known for it.

Sample time point: week 5, during vaccination. It was 300 ug of mutant IDH1 20-mer peptide that made up each vaccine dose, given with topical imiquimod. The V gene's germline CDR1 is MNHNY and CDR2 SVGAGI (reference sequence). J lost 3 bases, V lost 5 bases, and 8 bases had no gene match. The CDR3 has 15 residues. Sequencing was performed with immunoSEQ multiplex PCR; in TCRdb, only in-frame clones are kept and a portion is missing. The sample yields 35,000 to 45,000 clones, roughly 81% seen once. Findings and caveats of the study: Evidence of vaccine-induced immune responses was documented in about 93% of patients.

The source material was PBMCs, sampled from a glioma patient whose treatment included an IDH1 peptide vaccine. This TCR came from a man in his fifties or sixties with glioma. The chain recombines TRBV6-6 with TRBJ1-2; TRBD1 matches 8 bases. CDR3 nucleotides: TGTGCCAGCAGTCCCGACAGGGGCTCCTACTATGGCTACACCTTC. This encodes CASSPDRGSYYGYTF.